This entry features one T cell receptor (beta chain) sequence. These data are taken from a study of blood T cells in healthy people across ages. A J-beta primer mix and a sample-barcoded 5' primer were used in a second PCR of about 7 to 12 cycles. TCRdb redid the calling of the 5' RACE reads with MiXCR, one entry per CDR3 protein. The sample holds 1.5 million to 2 million distinct CDR3 sequences, approximately 40% seen once. The CDR3 consists of 12 residues. Germline loops: CDR1 ENHRY, CDR2 SYGVKD. V shed 10 bases and J shed 2 bases, with 12 bases lying between them. Per-sample PBMC isolation yielded at least 6 million cells.

The chain joins TRBV10-3 to TRBJ2-7; D is unresolved. The source is a human donor in good health. Sequencing used blood. The CDR3 nucleotides are TGTGCCAGCAGCGCCGAAGCCTACGAGCAGTACTTC. Translation: CASSAEAYEQYF.